These T cell receptor beta chains were read from a single sample in a study of type 1 regulatory T cells. MiXCR, applied by TCRdb to the reads, yields one record per CDR3 protein. Among 20,000 or so distinct CDR3 sequences listed, 40% to 55% were seen once. These TCRs' antigens remain unknown. Sequenced input: cultured T cells, either the whole culture or a sorted T cell fraction (not recorded which). The origin of the receptors is a human donor in good health. CDR3s include the opening cysteine and the closing phenylalanine or tryptophan. Fields, in order: J gene, clone size, D gene, V gene, CDR3 protein, CDR3 DNA. A D gene is named only where the DNA matches it firmly. Clone size is shown for a subset of rows, as once, few, many or a class of expanded clone.

TRBJ1-3,-,TRBD1,TRBV11-2,CASRETGQSDTIYF,TGTGCCAGCAGAGAGACAGGGCAGTCGGACACCATATATTTT
TRBJ2-7,-,TRBD1,TRBV4-1,CASKTGDSYEQYF,TGCGCCAGCAAGACAGGGGACTCCTACGAGCAGTACTTC
TRBJ2-7,many,-,TRBV7-2,CASSWSDSYEQYF,TGTGCCAGCAGCTGGAGCGACTCCTACGAGCAGTACTTC
TRBJ1-1,-,-,TRBV7-9,CASRLRPNTEAFF,TGTGCCAGCAGATTACGCCCGAACACTGAAGCTTTCTTT
TRBJ1-4,-,-,TRBV12-3/TRBV12-4,CASSFLGQTTNEKLFF,TGTGCCAGCAGTTTCCTAGGACAGACAACTAATGAAAAACTGTTTTTT
TRBJ1-2,few,-,TRBV5-4,CASRLRGGGGYTF,TGTGCCAGCAGACTCCGGGGGGGTGGCGGCTACACCTTC
TRBJ1-3,-,-,TRBV9,CASSYGFSGNTIYF,TGTGCCAGCAGCTATGGGTTCTCTGGAAACACCATATATTTT
TRBJ2-1,-,-,TRBV11-3,CASSLVGRGYNEQFF,TGTGCCAGCAGCTTAGTAGGCCGGGGCTACAATGAGCAGTTCTTC
TRBJ2-3,few,-,TRBV7-2,CASSLGLVTDTQYF,TGTGCCAGCAGCTTGGGATTGGTGACAGATACGCAGTATTTT
TRBJ1-3,-,TRBD1,TRBV29-1,CSVFAGGAGNTIYF,TGCAGCGTTTTCGCAGGGGGCGCCGGAAACACCATATATTTT
TRBJ1-3,few,-,TRBV5-1,CASSLEGVGNTIYF,TGCGCCAGCAGCTTGGAGGGCGTTGGAAACACCATATATTTT
TRBJ2-2,once,-,TRBV18,CASSPSRSSTGELFF,TGTGCCAGCTCACCATCGAGAAGTAGCACCGGGGAGCTGTTTTTT
TRBJ1-2,medium-sized,-,TRBV9,CASSRISPGVNYGYTF,TGTGCCAGCAGTCGAATTTCCCCGGGGGTTAACTATGGCTACACCTTC
TRBJ2-2,-,TRBD2,TRBV5-1,CASSDPGLTNTGELFF,TGCGCCAGCAGCGATCCGGGACTAACGAACACCGGGGAGCTGTTTTTT
TRBJ2-3,-,-,TRBV24-1,CATSDFSREGTDTQYF,TGTGCCACCAGTGATTTTTCCAGGGAAGGGACAGATACGCAGTATTTT
TRBJ1-4,-,TRBD1,TRBV4-1,CASSHLDRGSTTEKLFF,TGCGCCAGCAGCCATCTGGACAGGGGTTCAACTACTGAAAAACTGTTTTTT
TRBJ2-1,-,-,TRBV20-1,CSARALGAYNEQFF,TGCAGTGCTAGAGCACTAGGTGCTTACAATGAGCAGTTCTTC
TRBJ2-7,-,TRBD1,TRBV15,CATSRGTGGLYEQYF,TGTGCCACCAGCAGAGGGACAGGGGGCCTCTACGAGCAGTACTTC
TRBJ2-7,-,TRBD1,TRBV7-9,CASSKSPGDRETYEQYF,TGTGCCAGCAGCAAGAGCCCCGGGGACAGGGAAACGTACGAGCAGTACTTC
TRBJ2-2,-,-,TRBV6-4,CASSVTANTGELFF,TGTGCCAGCAGTGTTACTGCGAACACCGGGGAGCTGTTTTTT
TRBJ1-1,few,-,TRBV6-1,CASSLPGVTEAFF,TGTGCCAGCAGCCTCCCGGGGGTGACTGAAGCTTTCTTT
TRBJ2-1,few,-,TRBV10-3,CAISEPSGRSYNEQFF,TGTGCCATCAGTGAGCCCAGCGGGCGCTCCTACAATGAGCAGTTCTTC
TRBJ2-1,-,TRBD1,TRBV3-1,CASRPTGSNEQFF,TGTGCCAGCAGGCCGACAGGGTCGAATGAGCAGTTCTTC
TRBJ1-1,-,-,TRBV19,CASSILRQTEAFF,TGTGCCAGTAGTATACTCAGGCAAACTGAAGCTTTCTTT
TRBJ2-7,few,-,TRBV7-6,CASSPGFREAGSYEQYF,TGTGCCAGCAGCCCTGGGTTTAGGGAGGCCGGATCCTACGAGCAGTACTTC
TRBJ2-2,-,TRBD1,TRBV18,CASSPGQVNTGELFF,TGTGCCAGCTCACCGGGACAGGTGAACACCGGGGAGCTGTTTTTT
TRBJ1-2,few,TRBD1,TRBV2,CASSLRTGVGYGYTF,TGTGCCAGCAGCCTCCGGACAGGGGTTGGCTATGGCTACACCTTC
TRBJ1-1,many,-,TRBV20-1,CSAIENTEAFF,TGCAGTGCTATAGAGAACACTGAAGCTTTCTTT
TRBJ1-2,-,TRBD1,TRBV6-6,CASSVDGQGDYGYTF,TGTGCCAGCAGCGTCGATGGACAGGGTGACTATGGCTACACCTTC
TRBJ2-1,-,TRBD1,TRBV6-1,CASSEFNRGLYNEQFF,TGTGCCAGCAGTGAATTCAACAGGGGGTTATACAATGAGCAGTTCTTC
TRBJ1-6,medium-sized,TRBD1,TRBV12-3/TRBV12-4,CASSPDRVGSPLHF,TGTGCCAGCAGTCCGGACAGGGTGGGTTCACCCCTCCACTTT
TRBJ1-2,-,TRBD1,TRBV28,CASTTGGVYGYTF,TGTGCCAGCACCACAGGGGGCGTATATGGCTACACCTTC
TRBJ1-3,few,-,TRBV11-2,CASSSPRFSGNTIYF,TGTGCCAGCAGCAGCCCAAGATTCTCTGGAAACACCATATATTTT
TRBJ2-7,-,-,TRBV27,CASRRGGAGNYEQYF,TGTGCCAGCAGGCGGGGCGGGGCAGGTAACTACGAGCAGTACTTC
TRBJ2-4,-,TRBD2,TRBV6-5,CASSGTSGGGNIQYF,TGTGCCAGCTCCGGGACTAGCGGGGGAGGAAACATTCAGTACTTC
TRBJ2-2,few,-,TRBV13,CASSVLWQPYANTGELFF,TGTGCCAGCAGCGTACTGTGGCAGCCTTACGCGAACACCGGGGAGCTGTTTTTT
TRBJ2-3,-,-,TRBV12-3/TRBV12-4,CASSGTSTDTQYF,TGTGCCAGCAGTGGGACTAGCACAGATACGCAGTATTTT